This paragraph reports one TCR beta chain. Its antigen is currently not known. The record has no base qualities; no much larger clone is one base away. A single peripheral blood draw of 95 to 150 mL on average was collected from each donor into heparinised tubes. A BD FACSAria II and a panel including CD45RO, CCR7, CD25, CD127, CD95 and CD27 were used to sort naive, central memory, regulatory and stem cell-like memory CD4+ T cells. A purity above 95% was achieved for all sorted populations. PBMCs were separated immediately by Lymphoprep density gradient centrifugation and were stained directly, without being cultured. To minimize batch effects, samples were stained and sorted in pairs, one healthy donor with one patient per experiment. The High Capacity cDNA Reverse Transcription Kit was used to reverse transcribe all of the isolated RNA, meaning that expressed TCRB transcripts were what got sequenced. Naive, central memory and regulatory T cell samples underwent deep immunoSEQ sequencing, averaging approximately 3.5 million total reads per sample. Sorted cells were lysed in RLT buffer, and RNA was extracted using DNase-treated RNeasy Micro or Mini kits according to cell number. To prevent cross-contamination, every cell subset was processed on its own, while patient and healthy donor samples were processed together. Using the immunoSEQ multiplex PCR, TCRB sequences were amplified from cDNA into 87-bp fragments spanning the CDR3 region. Amplicons were sequenced on the Illumina HiSeq platform. Turning to the authors' computational methods: PCR bias was corrected computationally using synthetic template baselines, and reads within Hamming distance 2 were collapsed, with unmergeable singletons discarded. Reads were aligned to IMGT to assign V, D and J genes, CDR3 length, and insertions or deletions at six rearrangement sites. Within each subset, clonotype counts were normalized to the number of sorted cells before true diversity and Gini coefficients were calculated with the tcR R package. Repertoire sharing was quantified using the overlap coefficient calculated on TCRB nucleotide sequences. TCRdb retrieved this table from immuneACCESS and kept in-frame rearrangements only. Not all clones are present; in checked studies, unresolved V genes account for under half, and no reason is known for the remainder. For V, J and clone size, that table is used; D and trimming come from the DNA. The sample yields about 38,000 clones; about 64% were counted once. The ten largest make up 2% to 2.5% of the sample.

This sample stems from a study of beta chain features in type 1 diabetes (dated by TCRdb to the late 2010s). In the study overall: Patients and healthy donors did not differ in mean age, gender distribution, total cell number or subset yield. A total of roughly 100 million sorted cells were examined across all samples, and RNA yield correlated strongly with the number of cells per subset. In the study, recently diagnosed type 1 diabetes patients and matched healthy donors were compared on the TCRB repertoires of their sorted circulating CD4+ T cell subsets. Regulatory and stem cell-like memory subsets were isolated from only 8 patients and roughly 8 healthy donors, whereas naive and central memory subsets came from all 28 donors.

What the study reported, not specific to this receptor: At VDJ recombination sites, patients with type 1 diabetes made fewer insertions and deleted more nucleotides, a pattern implying thymic rearrangement abnormalities. The naive, central memory and regulatory TCRB repertoires appeared to resemble one another more closely among patients than among healthy donors. Shorter templates might be favored by PCR, yet because patient and control samples were amplified and corrected together, any such skew would affect both groups equally. Because cDNA rather than genomic DNA was sequenced, highly expressing activated cells could have been over-represented, although no difference in activation and CD3 levels was found between groups. HLA sub-analyses involved small numbers of individuals, so any influence of HLA type on TCRB rearrangement remained unresolved. Type 1 diabetes patients showed a moderate but significant shortening of TCRB CDR3 length in all four CD4+ subsets.

The germline V gene (reference sequence) yields SEHNR for CDR1 and FQNEAQ for CDR2. The trim is 3 bases for V and 0 bases for J, with a gap of 8 bases between the germline ends. CDR3 length: 14 amino acids, cysteine to phenylalanine. Only the CDR3 DNA is retained, 42 bases long and in frame from the first base. This chain joins TRBV7-9 to TRBJ1-2, with the D gene call left open. The sequencing input was Tregs from blood. According to the study, the label for this sample's cell subset or site signals: regulatory CD4+ T cells. The sequence was collected from a woman in her 30s in good health. The nucleotide sequence is TGTGCCAGCAGCTTCGCGGGAGCTAACTATGGCTACACCTTC. It codes for CASSFAGANYGYTF.